This T cell receptor beta chain was captured by sequencing in a study of multiple sclerosis patients with progressive multifocal leukoencephalopathy. The CDR3 runs 13 residues. With regard to this clone: Its antigen is unknown.

Profiled with immunoSEQ multiplex PCR; TCRdb holds only in-frame clones, not every one. The sample lists about 30,000 clones; 90% were seen once. The time point: more than ten months of natalizumab therapy. Findings and limits, study-wide: No common TRBV or TRBJ usage or pairing appeared at PML.

Sequences were derived from PBMCs, sampled from a patient treated with natalizumab. This sequence was found in a human donor with multiple sclerosis. The chain employs TRBV21-1 and TRBJ2-1. TRBV21-1 is annotated as a pseudogene. The DNA for the CDR3 is TGTGCCAGCTCTCGGACGGCTTACAATGAGCAGTTCTTC. This codes for CASSRTAYNEQFF.